The 27 T cell receptor beta chains below come from one sample, sequenced in a study of beta chain features in type 1 diabetes. Expressed TCRB transcripts were sequenced because the isolated RNA had all been reverse transcribed beforehand. Assay used: immunoSEQ multiplex PCR; TCRdb lists only in-frame clones, some missing. The sample carries around 160,000 clones, under 60% recorded once. The material sequenced was Tregs from blood. These receptors were taken from a man aged 18 to 30 in good health.

This clone occurred a few times. The V and J genes are TRBV7-3 and TRBJ1-5, with no clear D. Trimming pared 6 bases from V and 2 bases from J, leaving 32 bases between. The length of the CDR3 is 21 residues. The germline gives CDR1 SGHTA, CDR2 FQGTGA. CDR3: CASSPRDEGPTTSVGNQPQHF. The CDR3 DNA reads TGTGCCAGCAGTCCCAGAGATGAAGGCCCAACCACAAGCGTTGGCAATCAGCCCCAGCATTTT.

As concerns this clone: At one of its ends the junction is not consistent with the germline gene, which may arise from a read error. V gene TRBV19 combines with J gene TRBJ2-1, with 9 bases aligning to TRBD2. The V gene's germline CDR1 is LNHDA and CDR2 SQIVND (reference sequence). The CDR3 covers 15 residues. The chain's CDR3 is CASSATSGHYHEQFF. CDR3 coding DNA: TGTGCCAGTAGTGCGACTAGCGGCCACTACCATGAGCAGTTCTTC.

The CDR3 loop reads CASSQNRLSGANVLTF. The CDR3 DNA reads TGTGCCAGCAGCCAGAACAGGTTATCTGGGGCCAACGTCCTGACTTTC. The rearrangement joins TRBV4-2 to TRBJ2-6, with a tentative D call TRBD1 (5 bases). Germline V gene lookup returns CDR1 LGHNA and CDR2 YNFKEQ. Trimming took 3 bases from V and 1 from J, leaving 10 bases between them. The CDR3 contains 16 residues.

In this sample, this clone turned up a few times. The gene calls are TRBV7-9 and TRBJ2-7, with 10 bases matching TRBD1. Germline lookup yields CDR1 SEHNR and CDR2 FQNEAQ (reference sequence). The CDR3 consists of 14 residues. Losses at the gene ends were 6 bases for V and 6 bases for J; bases not matched to a gene: 8. CDR3 bases: TGTGCCAGCAGGGTGACAGGGGGCGAAGGCGAGCAGTACTTC. Protein sequence: CASRVTGGEGEQYF.

This clone was picked up a small number of times. The rearrangement links TRBV14 to TRBJ2-1; no firm D call. Germline values: CDR1 SGHDN, CDR2 FVKESK. Trimming took 4 bases from V and 0 from J, leaving 13 bases between them. The CDR3 is 16 residues long. CDR3 sequence (DNA): TGTGCCAGCAGCCTTTATGGGCCACGCTCCTACAATGAGCAGTTCTTC. Translating gives CASSLYGPRSYNEQFF.

V and J are TRBV6-5 and TRBJ1-2; TRBD1 matches 7 bases. The junction had 7 bases not matched to a gene; V was cut back by 6 bases and J by 3 bases. CDR3 length equals 14 residues. Per the germline V gene, CDR1 is MNHEY and CDR2 is SVGAGI. The CDR3 here is CASRRHGTDYGYTF. The CDR3 nucleotides read TGTGCCAGCAGGCGCCATGGGACAGACTATGGCTACACCTTC.

This clone has just one count. This rearrangement joins TRBV4-3 to TRBJ2-1, with 7 bases aligning to TRBD2. The CDR3 is made up of 19 amino acids. Germline CDR1 LGHNA, CDR2 YSLEER. Germline trimming cut 3 bases from V and 3 bases from J; bases unmatched to any gene: 17. The CDR3, as DNA: TGCGCCAGCAGCCAGCAAGTCCCGGGACTAATTCCGATCTACAATGAGCAGTTCTTC. This sequence encodes CASSQQVPGLIPIYNEQFF.

This clone was observed a handful of times. The chain employs TRBV30 and TRBJ2-7, with 7 bases that match TRBD1. With 2 bases clipped from V and 2 bases from J, the junction kept 6 bases outside the gene matches. Germline CDR1 GTSNPN, CDR2 SVGIG (reference sequence). This CDR3 contains 14 residues. CDR3 bases: TGTGCCTGGAGTAGGACAGGTCGAGCCTACGAGCAGTACTTC. This sequence encodes CAWSRTGRAYEQYF.

The chain recombines TRBV11-2 with TRBJ2-7; TRBD2 agrees at 10 bases. CDR1 is SGHAT and CDR2 is FQNNGV in the germline V gene. Trimming at V came to 2 bases and at J to 5 bases, leaving 9 bases not matched to a gene. This CDR3 contains 16 residues. CDR3 loop: CASSLTSGGAPNEQYF. As DNA, the CDR3 is TGTGCCAGCAGCTTAACGAGCGGGGGGGCCCCGAACGAGCAGTACTTC.

The rearrangement uses TRBV6-1 and TRBJ2-3; no firm D call. There are 12 residues in the CDR3. With 8 bases removed from V and 2 bases from J, the gap between germline ends came to 8 bases. Germline V CDR1 and CDR2: MNHNS, SASEGT. CDR3 in DNA: TGTGCCAGCGAGAAAGACACAGATACGCAGTATTTT. Its translation is CASEKDTDTQYF.

The chain links TRBV7-2 to TRBJ2-2, with 7 bases aligning to TRBD2. CDR3 length: 15 residues. Germline V gene sequence: CDR1 SGHTA, CDR2 FQGNSA. The V and J ends lost 0 bases and 7 bases, in that order; junction bases with no gene match: 5. CDR3 in amino acids: CASSLAIAGVGELFF. DNA of the CDR3: TGTGCCAGCAGCTTAGCGATTGCGGGAGTCGGGGAGCTGTTTTTT.

There are a few counts of this clone. This chain links TRBV10-3 with TRBJ1-1, with unresolved D. The CDR3 runs to 13 residues. Trimming stripped 7 bases from V and 1 base from J, with 10 bases between. Germline CDR1 reads ENHRY; CDR2 reads SYGVKD. CDR3 DNA sequence: TGTGCCATCACAAGTCGAGGGAACACTGAAGCTTTCTTT. Its translation is CAITSRGNTEAFF.

The rearrangement uses TRBV7-2 and TRBJ1-2, with TRBD1 matching over 10 bases. The length of the CDR3 is 15 residues. Germline V gives CDR1 SGHTA, CDR2 FQGNSA. J was trimmed by 5 bases and V by 5 bases; bases with no gene match: 8. The CDR3 is CASSLSSGQGYGYTF. The CDR3 DNA is TGTGCCAGCAGCCTTAGTTCGGGACAGGGGTATGGCTACACCTTC.

The genes are TRBV6-6 and TRBJ2-3; tentatively, D is TRBD2 (6 bases). Germline lookup yields CDR1 MNHNY and CDR2 SVGAGI (reference sequence). Trimming shortened V by 10 bases and J by 9 bases, and 20 bases separated the two germline ends. The CDR3 spans 13 residues. This CDR3 reads CATHFDPRGTQYF. As DNA, the CDR3 is TGTGCCACCCACTTTGACCCCCGGGGGACGCAGTATTTT.

V and J are TRBV6-5 and TRBJ1-2, with TRBD1 as a possible D gene (5 bases). Germline-derived CDR1 and CDR2 are MNHEY and SVGAGI. Trimming removed 4 bases at V and 5 bases at J, with 17 bases between. The CDR3 covers 15 residues. The CDR3 DNA reads as TGTGCCAGCAGTTGGGTCTCGACAGCCACTTATGGCTACACCTTC. It encodes CASSWVSTATYGYTF.

The CDR3 loop is CASRRQVLNTEAFF. DNA for the CDR3: TGTGCCAGCAGGCGACAGGTTCTGAACACTGAAGCTTTCTTT. The V gene is TRBV7-2, the J gene TRBJ1-1; tentatively, D is TRBD1 (6 bases). Germline V gene lookup returns CDR1 SGHTA and CDR2 FQGNSA. V was clipped by 6 bases and J by 0 bases, with 11 bases between them. CDR3 size: 14 residues.

This chain uses TRBV9 with TRBJ2-2; tentatively, D is TRBD2 (5 bases). CDR3 size: 18 residues. Germline assignment: CDR1 SGDLS and CDR2 YYNGEE. V was clipped by 4 bases and J by 0 bases, with 19 bases between them. CDR3 coding DNA: TGTGCCAGCAGCCCGAATCGTTGGAGGAATGCGAACACCGGGGAGCTGTTTTTT. It encodes CASSPNRWRNANTGELFF.

The CDR3 here is CAISGAGEVYEQYF. CDR3 nucleotides: TGTGCCATCAGTGGGGCAGGGGAAGTGTACGAGCAGTACTTC. The chain combines TRBV10-3 with TRBJ2-7, with D possibly matching TRBD1 (6 bases). The germline V gene encodes CDR1 ENHRY and CDR2 SYGVKD. V was trimmed by 4 bases and J by 4 bases, leaving 14 bases between them. This CDR3 contains 14 residues.

The V call is TRBV14, the J call TRBJ2-7; 7 nucleotides match TRBD1. The CDR3 is 16 residues long. Trimming at V came to 0 bases and at J to 6 bases, leaving 11 bases not matched to a gene. Germline CDR1 and CDR2: SGHDN and FVKESK. The CDR3 loop is CASSQDGKGGPLEQYF. The CDR3 nucleotides are TGTGCCAGCAGCCAAGATGGAAAAGGGGGCCCCCTCGAGCAGTACTTC.

In its sample, this clone was seen a few times. J is TRBJ2-3 and V is TRBV13; TRBD2 aligns across 10 bases. J gave up 1 base and V 5 bases, and 3 bases lay outside the gene matches. The CDR3 sequence is 15 residues long. Germline V CDR1 and CDR2: PRHDT, FYEKMQ (reference sequence). The CDR3 nucleotides read TGTGCCAGCAGCCAAGGACTAGCGGGCACAGATACGCAGTATTTT. Translating it yields CASSQGLAGTDTQYF.

This clone was counted only a few times. The chain links TRBV28 to TRBJ2-7, with a weak D call TRBD1 (5 bases). V gave up 10 bases and J gave up 1 base, with 14 bases separating them. Germline CDR1 MDHEN, CDR2 SYDVKM. The CDR3 is made up of 13 amino acids. This CDR3 reads CATLGQNSYEQYF. CDR3 in DNA: TGTGCCACCCTAGGACAAAATTCCTACGAGCAGTACTTC.

The CDR3 reads CAISDPGLAGLRSYNEQFF. The CDR3, as DNA: TGTGCCATCAGTGACCCGGGACTAGCGGGGTTGCGCTCCTACAATGAGCAGTTCTTC. The chain carries TRBV10-3 and TRBJ2-1; 13 nucleotides agree with TRBD2. Germline V lookup: CDR1 ENHRY, CDR2 SYGVKD. The CDR3 runs to 19 residues. The V and J ends lost 3 bases and 0 bases, in that order; junction bases with no gene match: 8.

In its sample, this clone was seen a few times. V usage is TRBV18 and J usage is TRBJ2-3, with 9 bases aligning to TRBD2. Germline lookup yields CDR1 KGHSH and CDR2 LQKENI. The CDR3 contains 14 residues. The J segment lost 5 bases and the V segment lost 4 bases, leaving 4 bases of the junction unmatched. The CDR3 DNA reads TGTGCCAGCTCACTAGCGGGAGAAATAGATACGCAGTATTTT. Amino acid sequence: CASSLAGEIDTQYF.

V and J are TRBV5-1 and TRBJ1-1, with 9 bases lining up with TRBD1. The CDR3 has 15 residues. The germline CDR1 and CDR2 sequences are SGHRS and YFSETQ. The V and J ends lost 4 bases and 8 bases, in that order; junction bases with no gene match: 12. CDR3 region: CASSPGDRAFMEAFF. CDR3 nucleotide sequence: TGCGCCAGCAGCCCCGGGGACAGGGCATTTATGGAAGCTTTCTTT.

This chain uses TRBV5-4 with TRBJ1-1; no clear D gene. Germline CDR1 and CDR2: SGHNT and YYREEE (reference sequence). Trimming left V 5 bases short and J 5 bases short, with 10 bases between. The CDR3 runs to 12 residues. The CDR3 nucleotides read TGTGCCAGCAGGGGCAGGTATACTGAAGCTTTCTTT. Translation: CASRGRYTEAFF.

This clone has more than one count but fewer than ten. DNA for the CDR3: TGTGCCAGCAGTTCTCTGACCCAGTACTTC. It specifies CASSSLTQYF. The V gene is TRBV28, the J gene TRBJ2-5; unclear D gene. V was pared by 4 bases and J by 7 bases, with 4 bases between. The length of the CDR3 is 10 residues. Germline V gene data show CDR1 as MDHEN and CDR2 as SYDVKM.

The rearrangement links TRBV7-2 to TRBJ1-4; no firm D call. V was cut by 7 bases and J by 4 bases, with 10 bases left in between. Looked up from germline, CDR1 is SGHTA and CDR2 is FQGNSA. The CDR3 consists of 13 residues. CDR3 region: CASKDSYNEKLFF. The DNA of the CDR3 is TGTGCCAGCAAAGATAGTTATAATGAAAAACTGTTTTTT.